The TCR beta chain described here comes from a study of CD8+ T cells in alopecia areata (dated by TCRdb to the late 2010s). At the level of the whole study: The treated patients took part in an open-label pilot trial in which moderate-to-severe alopecia areata was treated with oral tofacitinib at 5 to 10 mg twice daily. TCRbeta CDR3 regions were amplified by immunoSEQ multiplex PCR with 35 Vbeta forward and 13 Jbeta reverse primers. The study used high-throughput TCRbeta sequencing to examine T cell clonal expansion in alopecia areata, in both the C3H/HeJ mouse model and human patients. Clonality in the scalp was compared among normal scalp (n=4), patchy alopecia areata scalp (n=8), and alopecia totalis/universalis scalp (n=8). The RNA source kit depended on sample type: the PAXgene miRNA kit for fixed scalp, the miRNeasy kit for PBMCs, and the RNeasy kit for mouse skin. The SALT score, which quantifies the percentage of affected scalp surface area, was used to measure disease severity in treated patients. Biopsies were taken from tofacitinib-treated patients at baseline and again at 4 and 24 weeks into treatment, and several of those patients also had a later scalp biopsy. Scalp tissue and sorted CD4+ and CD8+ peripheral blood T cells from patchy and totalis/universalis alopecia areata patients and from healthy controls were covered by human TCRbeta sequencing. Tofacitinib was given for 6 to 18 months, followed by 6 months of follow-up off drug to assess delayed response and recurrence. What the authors observed across the whole study: Resident alphabeta T cells in normal human skin are also sequenced, complicating scalp TCR repertoire analysis, unlike mouse skin dominated by gammadelta T cells. During tofacitinib treatment, many expanded lesional clones stuck around in both scalp and blood, and this persistence may partly explain why relapse happens after treatment is stopped. Shared TCR sequences between patients were less evident than in mice, which may be partly attributable to HLA diversity in the patient population. Lesional scalp, especially in alopecia totalis/universalis, showed higher clonality and more expanded CD8+ clones than normal scalp, suggesting antigenic drive. The treated cohort was small, with a single nonresponder, so links between baseline CD8+ expansion and response need larger studies. Scalp clonality and the number of expanded CD8+ clones among the top 100 scalp clones were significantly decreased by tofacitinib.

The sample's time point label, in plain terms: more than three weeks on oral tofacitinib. What this sample's treatment or condition label stands for: oral pan-JAK inhibitor, 5-10 mg twice daily. Lesional scalp punch biopsies and peripheral blood were collected from alopecia areata patients. PBMCs were isolated by density centrifugation and stained for CD3, CD4 and CD8, and CD4+ and CD8+ T cells were sorted on a FACSAria. With regard to this clone: It has no known antigen specificity. Per-base qualities were not stored, and no clone one base away is much larger.

The library was obtained by the immunoSEQ multiplex PCR assay. RNA was extracted from all samples and reverse transcribed into cDNA, which served as template for TCR sequencing. SuperScript III was used to make first-strand cDNA, primed with a 2:1 mix of oligo-dT and random hexamers. A synthetic immune receptor repertoire was used to measure amplification bias, and any remaining bias was corrected computationally. The source study handled its data this way. Raw reads were preprocessed to remove errors, and CDR3 was defined by IMGT conventions from the conserved cysteine to phenylalanine. Clonality was calculated as 1 minus Shannon entropy normalized by log2 of the number of productive unique TCRs. Whether each scalp clone was CD4 or CD8 was inferred by checking scalp TCRbeta sequences against the CD4 and CD8 repertoires from sorted blood. Here the immuneACCESS table is served through TCRdb, limited to in-frame sequences with V and J called. Missing clones are a known gap in these copies; in checked studies unresolved V genes cover under half, and the rest lacks a known reason. That table is the source of V, J and clone size, and D and trimming were worked out from the DNA. Here the sample has about 160,000 clones; roughly 65% occur a single time. Approximately 0.91% of the sample comes from the top ten.

The CDR1 and CDR2 encoded by the germline V gene are MGHDK and SYGVNS. The CDR3, cysteine through phenylalanine, is 16 amino acids long. Left in the record is the CDR3 DNA by itself, 48 bases read in frame from the first base. Cut back by 4 bases and 1 base, the V and J ends lie 17 bases apart. Source: CD4+ T cells sorted from blood, taken at week 4, from a patient treated with tofacitinib. The TCR sequence derives from a human donor with alopecia areata. Recombination joined TRBV25-1 with TRBJ2-7; the D region is possibly TRBD1 or TRBD2, each matching across 5 bases. The CDR3 is CASSANTGTGSYEQYF. The nucleotide sequence reads as follows: TGTGCCAGCAGTGCGAACACCGGGACGGGGTCCTACGAGCAGTACTTC.